Listed below are T cell receptor beta chains from one sample, sequenced in a study of T cells after yellow fever vaccination. From the 5' RACE reads, TCRdb called clonotypes with MiXCR, one entry per CDR3 protein. The table shows approximately 550,000 distinct CDR3 sequences, with under 25% occurring only once. The sequences come from PBMCs, collected 15 days after the yellow fever booster vaccination. The receptors originated from a man aged 25 to 45 who received the YFV17D yellow fever vaccine. Both conserved end residues are part of each CDR3. The D gene is left open where the match is weak. The size field is filled for only some rows; it gives once, few, many or a size class.

V gene: TRBV5-8
D gene: TRBD1
clone size: few
J gene: TRBJ2-2
CDR3 protein: CASSWRTGPGELFF
CDR3 DNA: TGTGCCAGCAGCTGGAGGACAGGCCCCGGGGAGCTGTTTTTT

V gene: TRBV7-2
D gene: -
clone size: few
J gene: TRBJ2-2
CDR3 protein: CASSLLEEELFF
CDR3 DNA: TGTGCCAGCAGCTTATTAGAGGAGGAGCTGTTTTTT

V gene: TRBV5-4
D gene: -
clone size: -
J gene: TRBJ2-3
CDR3 protein: CASSSGALGTPQYF
CDR3 DNA: TGTGCCAGCAGCTCCGGGGCCCTCGGGACTCCGCAGTATTTT

V gene: TRBV7-2
D gene: -
clone size: -
J gene: TRBJ2-5
CDR3 protein: CASSLELETQYF
CDR3 DNA: TGTGCCAGCAGCTTGGAGTTGGAGACCCAGTACTTC

V gene: TRBV19
D gene: -
clone size: -
J gene: TRBJ1-5
CDR3 protein: CATQNRESNQPQHF
CDR3 DNA: TGTGCCACCCAAAACAGGGAAAGCAATCAGCCCCAGCATTTT

V gene: TRBV19
D gene: -
clone size: -
J gene: TRBJ1-4
CDR3 protein: CACSIGTTNEKLFF
CDR3 DNA: TGTGCCTGTAGTATCGGGACAACTAATGAAAAACTGTTTTTT

V gene: TRBV27
D gene: -
clone size: -
J gene: TRBJ2-1
CDR3 protein: CASSPPSGPLNEQFF
CDR3 DNA: TGTGCCAGCAGTCCACCCTCCGGCCCTCTCAATGAGCAGTTCTTC

V gene: TRBV2
D gene: -
clone size: few
J gene: TRBJ2-7
CDR3 protein: CASSDLRYEQYF
CDR3 DNA: TGTGCCAGCAGTGACCTAAGGTACGAGCAGTACTTC

V gene: TRBV15
D gene: -
clone size: -
J gene: TRBJ2-1
CDR3 protein: CATKGLSYNEQFF
CDR3 DNA: TGTGCCACCAAGGGCCTCTCCTACAATGAGCAGTTCTTC

V gene: TRBV2
D gene: -
clone size: few
J gene: TRBJ2-3
CDR3 protein: CASSQASSTDTQYF
CDR3 DNA: TGTGCCAGCAGTCAAGCGTCTAGCACAGATACGCAGTATTTT

V gene: TRBV12-3/TRBV12-4
D gene: -
clone size: -
J gene: TRBJ2-5
CDR3 protein: CASTWGGEETQYF
CDR3 DNA: TGTGCCAGCACCTGGGGCGGAGAAGAGACCCAGTACTTC

V gene: TRBV29-1
D gene: -
clone size: few
J gene: TRBJ2-7
CDR3 protein: CSVGIPGLRGEQYF
CDR3 DNA: TGCAGCGTTGGAATCCCTGGGCTTCGGGGCGAGCAGTACTTC

V gene: TRBV5-1
D gene: -
clone size: -
J gene: TRBJ2-7
CDR3 protein: CASSLRPGDEQYF
CDR3 DNA: TGCGCCAGCAGTCTGAGACCCGGGGACGAGCAGTACTTC

V gene: TRBV10-3
D gene: TRBD2
clone size: -
J gene: TRBJ2-2
CDR3 protein: CAISESTGLAGRNTGELFF
CDR3 DNA: TGTGCCATCAGTGAGTCGACGGGACTAGCGGGACGGAACACCGGGGAGCTGTTTTTT

V gene: TRBV19
D gene: -
clone size: -
J gene: TRBJ2-2
CDR3 protein: CASKMGTNTGELFF
CDR3 DNA: TGTGCCAGTAAGATGGGAACGAACACCGGGGAGCTGTTTTTT

V gene: TRBV11-2
D gene: TRBD1
clone size: -
J gene: TRBJ2-7
CDR3 protein: CASSPSRQGSPYEQYF
CDR3 DNA: TGTGCCAGCAGCCCAAGCCGACAGGGGAGTCCCTACGAGCAGTACTTC

V gene: TRBV7-7
D gene: TRBD2
clone size: -
J gene: TRBJ2-1
CDR3 protein: CASSLDVGGDNEQFF
CDR3 DNA: TGTGCTAGCAGCTTAGACGTGGGAGGGGACAATGAGCAGTTCTTC

V gene: TRBV14
D gene: -
clone size: -
J gene: TRBJ2-2
CDR3 protein: CASSSSRYHTGELFF
CDR3 DNA: TGTGCCAGCAGCTCGTCGCGATATCACACCGGGGAGCTGTTTTTT

V gene: TRBV14
D gene: -
clone size: -
J gene: TRBJ2-3
CDR3 protein: CASSQGNFRRTDTQYF
CDR3 DNA: TGTGCCAGCAGCCAGGGGAATTTCAGGCGCACAGATACGCAGTATTTT

V gene: TRBV4-3
D gene: -
clone size: -
J gene: TRBJ2-5
CDR3 protein: CASSRYRGGETQYF
CDR3 DNA: TGCGCCAGCAGCCGATACAGGGGGGGAGAGACCCAGTACTTC

V gene: TRBV3-1
D gene: -
clone size: -
J gene: TRBJ2-1
CDR3 protein: CASSQVRGVYVDEQFF
CDR3 DNA: TGTGCCAGCAGCCAAGTGAGGGGGGTTTACGTCGATGAGCAGTTCTTC

V gene: TRBV12-3/TRBV12-4
D gene: TRBD2
clone size: few
J gene: TRBJ2-7
CDR3 protein: CAVGGLAGGSSYEQYF
CDR3 DNA: TGTGCCGTAGGAGGACTAGCGGGAGGCAGCTCCTACGAGCAGTACTTC

V gene: TRBV4-3
D gene: -
clone size: many
J gene: TRBJ2-2
CDR3 protein: CASSQRSLGRSTGELFF
CDR3 DNA: TGCGCCAGCAGCCAAAGATCATTGGGGCGGTCCACCGGGGAGCTGTTTTTT